The clone carrying this T cell receptor (beta chain) was seen many times. Its cognate antigen is unknown. The sample comes from a study of human T cells and chemical hapten exposure. General study findings and limits: TCRs exceeding 1 in 1000 frequency stayed unchanged with DPC sensitization.

Germline CDR1 is LGHNA and CDR2 is YNFKEQ. The CDR3 has 17 amino acids. V lost 0 bases, J lost 3 bases, and 8 bases stayed unmatched. TCRdb analysed the RACE reads with MiXCR anew, one entry per CDR3 protein. The data hold more than 150,000 distinct CDR3 sequences, with around 23% observed a single time. Stated time point: patch test 3, about 24 weeks after DPC sensitization. Treatment here: therapeutic diphenylcyclopropenone sensitization with weekly scalp DPC. This specimen was whole blood, taken in connection with sensitization to the hapten diphenylcyclopropenone (DPC). This chain uses TRBV4-2 with TRBJ2-5, with 9 bases that match TRBD2. This clonotype was sampled from a woman between 35 and 50 years old with alopecia areata. Some clones in this sample may be carry-over from other donors' samples. The CDR3 DNA follows: TGTGCCAGCAGCCAAGATCCCCCTAGCGGGATCGAAGAGACCCAGTACTTC. The encoded protein is CASSQDPPSGIEETQYF.